The rows below give T cell receptor beta chains drawn from one sample of a study of blood T cells in healthy people across ages. TCRdb re-called the 5' RACE reads through MiXCR, storing one row per CDR3 protein. The sample lists 1.8 million or so distinct CDR3 sequences, 39% occurring once. Source material: blood. All receptors derive from a human donor in good health. CDR3s include the opening cysteine and the closing phenylalanine or tryptophan. D genes are given only for firm matches. The size of a clone is reported for some rows only, either as once, few or many, or as a class for expanded clones.

J: TRBJ1-2; size: few; V: TRBV7-9; D: NA; CDR3: CASSPTTKNYGYTF; DNA: TGTGCCAGCAGCCCCACAACAAAAAACTATGGCTACACCTTC
J: TRBJ2-7; size: few; V: TRBV6-2/TRBV6-3; D: NA; CDR3: CASSYYFRGSGYEQYF; DNA: TGTGCCAGCAGTTACTACTTTCGTGGTAGCGGCTACGAGCAGTACTTC
J: TRBJ1-4; size: NA; V: TRBV27; D: NA; CDR3: CASSFTQITNEKLFF; DNA: TGTGCCAGCAGTTTTACTCAGATAACTAATGAAAAACTGTTTTTT
J: TRBJ2-3; size: NA; V: TRBV9; D: NA; CDR3: CASSVDRATYTDTQYF; DNA: TGTGCCAGCAGCGTAGATAGAGCGACCTACACAGATACGCAGTATTTT
J: TRBJ2-7; size: NA; V: TRBV13; D: TRBD1; CDR3: CASSLADRGHEQYF; DNA: TGTGCCAGCAGCTTAGCGGACAGGGGCCACGAGCAGTACTTC
J: TRBJ1-3; size: NA; V: TRBV12-3/TRBV12-4; D: NA; CDR3: CASSPQGVSGNTIYF; DNA: TGTGCCAGCAGTCCGCAAGGGGTTTCTGGAAACACCATATATTTT
J: TRBJ1-2; size: few; V: TRBV20-1; D: NA; CDR3: CSAQDRDWVYGYTF; DNA: TGCAGTGCTCAAGACCGGGACTGGGTCTATGGCTACACCTTC
J: TRBJ1-2; size: NA; V: TRBV6-6; D: NA; CDR3: CASSYSWTADGYTF; DNA: TGTGCCAGCAGTTACTCTTGGACAGCCGATGGCTACACCTTC
J: TRBJ1-2; size: few; V: TRBV9; D: TRBD1; CDR3: CASSPKGQFYGYTF; DNA: TGTGCCAGCAGCCCAAAGGGACAGTTCTATGGCTACACCTTC
J: TRBJ2-5; size: NA; V: TRBV5-6; D: TRBD1; CDR3: CASSFWTGRETQYF; DNA: TGTGCCAGCAGCTTTTGGACAGGGAGAGAGACCCAGTACTTC
J: TRBJ1-5; size: NA; V: TRBV2; D: TRBD1; CDR3: CASSDLRGHQPQHF; DNA: TGTGCCAGCAGTGATTTGAGGGGGCATCAGCCCCAGCATTTT
J: TRBJ2-1; size: once; V: TRBV7-3; D: NA; CDR3: CASSLQEGPQFF; DNA: TGTGCCAGTAGCTTACAGGAAGGCCCTCAGTTCTTC
J: TRBJ2-7; size: few; V: TRBV7-2; D: NA; CDR3: CASSFNPGACEQYF; DNA: TGTGCCAGCAGTTTCAACCCGGGGGCGTGCGAGCAGTACTTC
J: TRBJ1-6; size: few; V: TRBV6-6; D: NA; CDR3: CARRRDNSPLHF; DNA: TGTGCCAGGCGACGGGATAATTCACCCCTCCACTTT
J: TRBJ1-2; size: few; V: TRBV7-9; D: NA; CDR3: CASSLAADLYGYTF; DNA: TGTGCCAGCAGCTTAGCTGCAGACCTCTATGGCTACACCTTC
J: TRBJ2-1; size: many; V: TRBV4-1; D: TRBD2; CDR3: CASSQGRGVLNEQFF; DNA: TGCGCCAGCAGCCAGGGGCGGGGGGTGCTCAATGAGCAGTTCTTC
J: TRBJ2-1; size: few; V: TRBV12-3/TRBV12-4; D: NA; CDR3: CASRLTEYNEQFF; DNA: TGTGCCAGCAGATTAACAGAATACAATGAGCAGTTCTTC
J: TRBJ2-3; size: NA; V: TRBV10-3; D: TRBD1; CDR3: CATAGQGRTDTQYF; DNA: TGTGCCACCGCCGGACAGGGTAGAACAGATACGCAGTATTTT
J: TRBJ1-2; size: few; V: TRBV7-2; D: NA; CDR3: CASSSTYNYGYTF; DNA: TGTGCCAGCAGCTCCACTTATAACTATGGCTACACCTTC
J: TRBJ2-7; size: once; V: TRBV6-2/TRBV6-3; D: NA; CDR3: CASRRLSSYEQYF; DNA: TGTGCCAGCCGAAGGCTTTCCTCCTACGAGCAGTACTTC
J: TRBJ2-1; size: NA; V: TRBV15; D: TRBD1; CDR3: CATSREWDRGVEQFF; DNA: TGTGCCACCAGCAGAGAGTGGGACAGGGGGGTTGAGCAGTTCTTC
J: TRBJ2-1; size: few; V: TRBV24-1; D: NA; CDR3: CATSQTNEQFF; DNA: TGTGCCACCAGTCAGACCAATGAGCAGTTCTTC
J: TRBJ1-2; size: few; V: TRBV5-1; D: NA; CDR3: CASSSDLGGRYTF; DNA: TGCGCCAGCAGCTCTGACCTCGGCGGGCGCTACACCTTC
J: TRBJ2-7; size: few; V: TRBV29-1; D: TRBD1; CDR3: CSVDRQGTYEQYF; DNA: TGCAGCGTTGATCGACAGGGAACCTACGAGCAGTACTTC
J: TRBJ2-7; size: NA; V: TRBV28; D: NA; CDR3: CTSSPITGFYEQYF; DNA: TGTACCAGCAGTCCCATTACCGGCTTCTACGAGCAGTACTTC
J: TRBJ2-3; size: few; V: TRBV24-1; D: NA; CDR3: CATSDLTLDTDTQYF; DNA: TGTGCCACCAGTGATTTGACTCTAGACACAGATACGCAGTATTTT
J: TRBJ2-2; size: NA; V: TRBV12-3/TRBV12-4; D: TRBD1; CDR3: CASSRQGAGELFF; DNA: TGTGCCAGCAGCCGACAGGGGGCCGGGGAGCTGTTTTTT
J: TRBJ1-2; size: NA; V: TRBV5-1; D: TRBD1; CDR3: CASSWQGGNDGYTF; DNA: TGCGCCAGCAGCTGGCAGGGGGGAAACGACGGCTACACCTTC
J: TRBJ2-1; size: NA; V: TRBV4-3; D: NA; CDR3: CASSQDQGSYNEQFF; DNA: TGCGCCAGCAGCCAAGATCAGGGGTCCTACAATGAGCAGTTCTTC
J: TRBJ2-1; size: NA; V: TRBV2; D: NA; CDR3: CASSFEVEQFF; DNA: TGTGCCAGCAGTTTCGAGGTTGAGCAGTTCTTC
J: TRBJ1-1; size: NA; V: TRBV18; D: TRBD1; CDR3: CASSPVSQGASGSTEAFF; DNA: TGTGCCAGCTCACCGGTTTCTCAGGGGGCGAGCGGTAGCACTGAAGCTTTCTTT
J: TRBJ2-3; size: NA; V: TRBV5-1; D: TRBD2; CDR3: CASGTSGPADTQYF; DNA: TGCGCCAGCGGGACTAGCGGGCCCGCAGATACGCAGTATTTT
J: TRBJ2-1; size: NA; V: TRBV7-3; D: TRBD2; CDR3: CASSLYPTSGYNEQFF; DNA: TGTGCCAGCAGCTTATATCCGACTAGCGGGTACAATGAGCAGTTCTTC
J: TRBJ1-4; size: NA; V: TRBV5-1; D: NA; CDR3: CASSLEGDSTNEKLFF; DNA: TGCGCCAGCAGCTTGGAGGGGGATTCAACTAATGAAAAACTGTTTTTT
J: TRBJ1-5; size: many; V: TRBV6-6; D: NA; CDR3: CASRPGRGNQPQHF; DNA: TGTGCCAGCAGGCCCGGACGAGGCAATCAGCCCCAGCATTTT
J: TRBJ1-1; size: NA; V: TRBV5-1; D: NA; CDR3: CASSPAGEMNTEAFF; DNA: TGCGCCAGCAGCCCGGCAGGAGAAATGAACACTGAAGCTTTCTTT
J: TRBJ2-1; size: NA; V: TRBV5-1; D: TRBD2; CDR3: CASSALAGGLPNINNEQFF; DNA: TGCGCCAGCAGCGCCTTAGCGGGGGGCCTCCCCAATATAAACAATGAGCAGTTCTTC
J: TRBJ2-7; size: NA; V: TRBV12-3/TRBV12-4; D: TRBD2; CDR3: CASSLGGLAGSSYEQYF; DNA: TGTGCCAGCAGTTTAGGGGGACTAGCGGGGAGCTCCTACGAGCAGTACTTC
J: TRBJ2-5; size: NA; V: TRBV4-1; D: TRBD2; CDR3: CASSQETPSGGYQETQYF; DNA: TGCGCCAGCAGCCAAGAAACCCCTAGCGGGGGGTACCAAGAGACCCAGTACTTC
J: TRBJ1-5; size: NA; V: TRBV15; D: NA; CDR3: CATSPPLGGPQHF; DNA: TGTGCCACCAGCCCCCCACTTGGGGGGCCCCAGCATTTT
J: TRBJ1-6; size: few; V: TRBV4-2; D: TRBD1; CDR3: CASSQEGQRSSPLHF; DNA: TGTGCCAGCAGCCAAGAGGGACAGAGGTCCTCACCCCTCCACTTT